This T cell receptor (beta chain) was sequenced in a study of T cells after yellow fever vaccination. Turning to the study itself: For low cell numbers, libraries were made with SMART-Seq v4 Ultra Low Input. Points from the study as a whole: Contamination by abundant bulk-population clonotypes could be present in FACS-sorted repertoires. A small proportion of clonotypes was detected in both the CD4 and CD8 compartments.

The CDR3 is 15 residues long. The trim removed 5 bases at V and 3 bases at J, leaving 5 bases unmatched. Regarding this clonotype: The target antigen is unknown.

As TCR cDNA was made by 5'RACE template switching, a universal primer site and UMIs were added. TCRdb reprocessed the 5' RACE reads with MiXCR, giving one entry per CDR3 protein. The sample has 150,000 to 200,000 distinct CDR3 sequences, approximately 11% seen once. The chain carries TRBV12-3 or TRBV12-4 and TRBJ2-5; 11 bases match TRBD2. This clonotype was sampled from a man younger than 35 who received the YFV17D yellow fever vaccine. The sample consisted of CD8+ T cells sorted from PBMCs, taken 15 days after the yellow fever booster vaccination. The CDR3 nucleotides are TGTGCCAGCAGTCTGCCTAGCGGGGGGAAAGAGACCCAGTACTTC. It yields the protein CASSLPSGGKETQYF.